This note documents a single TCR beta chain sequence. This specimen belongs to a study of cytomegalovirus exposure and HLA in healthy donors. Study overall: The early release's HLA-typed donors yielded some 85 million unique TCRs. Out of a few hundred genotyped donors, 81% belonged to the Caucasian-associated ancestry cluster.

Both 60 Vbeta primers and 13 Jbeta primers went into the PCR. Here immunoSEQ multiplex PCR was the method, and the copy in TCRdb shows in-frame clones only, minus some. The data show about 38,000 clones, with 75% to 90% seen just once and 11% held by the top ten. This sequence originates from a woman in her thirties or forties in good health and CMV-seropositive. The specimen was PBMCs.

CDR3 DNA sequence: TGTGCCAGCAGCTTGGTGGGCGGGGGGGCCTACGAGCAGTACTTC. Translating it yields CASSLVGGGAYEQYF. The chain carries TRBV5-4 and TRBJ2-7; TRBD2 aligns across 9 bases. Germline V CDR1 and CDR2: SGHNT, YYREEE (reference sequence). The CDR3 runs to 15 residues. The trim removed 0 bases at V and 2 bases at J, leaving 3 bases unmatched.